This TCR beta chain appears in the sequencing data of a study of early T cells in non-severe SARS-CoV-2 infection. On the study more broadly: Sequencing targeted bulk RNA from unsorted whole blood, leaving chains unpaired. Regarding the study as a whole: Reliance on VDJdb matching favored anti-spike CD8 responses; private and CD4 specificities were missed.

This CDR3 has 13 amino acids. From germline, CDR1 is LNHDA and CDR2 SQIVND (reference sequence). V gave up 0 bases and J gave up 6 bases, with 9 bases separating them. Worth noting for this clonotype: Its cognate antigen is unknown.

Attachment of unique molecular identifiers was made to individual cDNA molecules. Using its own MiXCR run on the 5' RACE reads, TCRdb lists one record per CDR3 protein. The repertoire holds tens of thousands of distinct CDR3 sequences, with roughly 10% as singletons. The TCR comes from an adult who was a healthcare worker with PCR-confirmed SARS-CoV-2 infection or an uninfected control (not recorded which). The chain links TRBV19 to TRBJ2-7, with D unclear. Sample: whole blood. The CDR3 protein is CASSIEGMGEQYF. CDR3 DNA: TGTGCCAGTAGTATAGAAGGGATGGGCGAGCAGTACTTC.